This record looks at one T cell receptor (beta chain) sequence and its context. This sample was included in a study of neoadjuvant anti-PD-1 for oral cavity cancer. Time point meaning: after neoadjuvant nivolumab, at surgical resection. Germline CDR1 is MNHNY and CDR2 is SVGAGI (reference sequence). V was pared by 2 bases and J by 6 bases, with 16 bases between. The CDR3 is 15 residues long. TCRdb's copy holds only in-frame clones and misses some; the assay was immunoSEQ multiplex PCR. The table includes over 7,500 clones, roughly 69% detected once. The receptor's source is a person aged 35-79 years with oral cavity squamous cell carcinoma. The rearrangement links TRBV6-6 to TRBJ1-1; D unclear. The source material was PBMCs, sampled after nivolumab (anti-PD-1) treatment. CDR3 region: CASSYRAASGAEAFF. CDR3 nucleotides: TGTGCCAGCAGTTACAGGGCGGCTTCTGGGGCTGAAGCTTTCTTT.